One and the same sample provided the 2 T cell receptor beta chains below, sequenced in a study of cytomegalovirus exposure and HLA in healthy donors. This PCR relied on a set of 60 Vbeta primers and 13 Jbeta primers. Produced via immunoSEQ multiplex PCR; TCRdb's table is partial and in-frame only. The data contain about 140,000 clones, about 77% of them singletons. Sample: PBMCs. The receptors shown here come from a female donor in good health and CMV-seronegative.

In this sample, this clone turned up a few times. The rearrangement uses TRBV5-5 and TRBJ1-1; D unresolved. The CDR3 is made up of 15 amino acids. Per germline, CDR1 SGHKS and CDR2 YYEKEE (reference sequence). V lost 2 bases and J lost 1, with 12 bases in between. The CDR3 spells CASSFGVSPNTEAFF. Here the CDR3 DNA reads TGTGCCAGCAGCTTCGGCGTTAGCCCGAACACTGAAGCTTTCTTT.

The chain recombines TRBV6-1 with TRBJ2-5; 8 nucleotides line up with TRBD1. The V segment lost 2 bases and the J segment 8 bases; nucleotides outside the gene matches: 16. This CDR3 region has 17 residues. Germline V gene data show CDR1 as MNHNS and CDR2 as SASEGT. CDR3 in DNA: TGTGCCAGCAGTGAACCAGGGGGCGAGGGCACATGGGGTACCCAGTACTTC. Its translation is CASSEPGGEGTWGTQYF.